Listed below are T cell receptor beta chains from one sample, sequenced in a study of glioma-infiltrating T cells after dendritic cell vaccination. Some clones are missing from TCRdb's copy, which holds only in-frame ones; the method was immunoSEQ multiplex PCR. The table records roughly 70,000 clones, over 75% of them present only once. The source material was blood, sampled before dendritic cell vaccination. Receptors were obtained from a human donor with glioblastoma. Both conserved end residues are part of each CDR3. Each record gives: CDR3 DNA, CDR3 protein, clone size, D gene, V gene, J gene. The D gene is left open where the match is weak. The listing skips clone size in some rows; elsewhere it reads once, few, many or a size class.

cdr3_nt: TGTGCCAGCGGACTGGATTACAATGAGCAGTTCTTC; cdr3_aa: CASGLDYNEQFF; clone_size: NA; d_call: NA; v_call: TRBV2; j_call: TRBJ2-1
cdr3_nt: TGTGCCAGTAGTAGCGGGGGCCATGAGCAGTTCTTC; cdr3_aa: CASSSGGHEQFF; clone_size: NA; d_call: NA; v_call: TRBV19; j_call: TRBJ2-1
cdr3_nt: TGTGCCAGTAGTACACGATTACAGGGGGCCCTAACCTACAATGAGCAGTTCTTC; cdr3_aa: CASSTRLQGALTYNEQFF; clone_size: NA; d_call: TRBD1; v_call: TRBV19; j_call: TRBJ2-1
cdr3_nt: TGTGCCAGCAGCATACCGGGACAGGGGAACAATGAGCAGTTCTTC; cdr3_aa: CASSIPGQGNNEQFF; clone_size: NA; d_call: TRBD1; v_call: TRBV11-2; j_call: TRBJ2-1
cdr3_nt: TGCGCCAGCAGTTCGGCGGGGGGGGCCCTCAATGAGCAGTTCTTC; cdr3_aa: CASSSAGGALNEQFF; clone_size: NA; d_call: TRBD2; v_call: TRBV5-1; j_call: TRBJ2-1
cdr3_nt: TGTGCCAGCAGGGGAGCTGGACAGATCAATCAGCCCCAGCATTTT; cdr3_aa: CASRGAGQINQPQHF; clone_size: NA; d_call: NA; v_call: TRBV6-1; j_call: TRBJ1-5
cdr3_nt: TGCAGCGTTAACCGACAGGACTCCTACGAGCAGTACTTC; cdr3_aa: CSVNRQDSYEQYF; clone_size: NA; d_call: NA; v_call: TRBV29-1; j_call: TRBJ2-7
cdr3_nt: TGCAGCGTTGAACAGATCGCTGGAAACACCATATATTTT; cdr3_aa: CSVEQIAGNTIYF; clone_size: NA; d_call: NA; v_call: TRBV29-1; j_call: TRBJ1-3
cdr3_nt: TGTGCCAGCTCACCGGGCGGGGGGCAAGAGACCCAGTACTTC; cdr3_aa: CASSPGGGQETQYF; clone_size: NA; d_call: TRBD2; v_call: TRBV18; j_call: TRBJ2-5
cdr3_nt: TGTGCCAGCAGCCGTGGACAGGGGATAAGCTCCTACAATGAGCAGTTCTTC; cdr3_aa: CASSRGQGISSYNEQFF; clone_size: once; d_call: TRBD1; v_call: TRBV5-5; j_call: TRBJ2-1
cdr3_nt: TGTGCCAGCAGTTTATCGGAGCCCTCGAGGGAGACCCAGTACTTC; cdr3_aa: CASSLSEPSRETQYF; clone_size: NA; d_call: NA; v_call: TRBV28; j_call: TRBJ2-5